The 3 T cell receptor beta chains given below trace back to one sample, sequenced in a study of cytomegalovirus exposure and HLA in healthy donors. Researchers ran the PCR with 60 Vbeta and 13 Jbeta primers. Sequenced by immunoSEQ multiplex PCR; TCRdb stores in-frame clones only, minus some. Counted here are about 94,000 clones, around 80% occurring once; the ten biggest clones make up 0.6% to 0.95%. The sequencing sample was made of PBMCs. These receptors were obtained from a woman aged 55-70 years in good health and CMV-seronegative.

This chain joins TRBV5-1 and TRBJ2-1; 8 nucleotides align to TRBD2. V lost 0 bases, J lost 9 bases, and 14 bases stayed unmatched. This CDR3 contains 17 residues. Per the germline V gene, CDR1 is SGHRS and CDR2 is YFSETQ. The CDR3 here is CASSLAPGTRGGAEQFF. DNA for the CDR3: TGCGCCAGCAGCTTGGCCCCGGGGACTAGGGGGGGTGCTGAGCAGTTCTTC.

The CDR3 protein is CAWRAGGQNEQFF. The CDR3 bases are TGTGCCTGGCGAGCGGGGGGGCAAAATGAGCAGTTCTTC. The genes are TRBV30 and TRBJ2-1; TRBD2 agrees at 10 bases. Losses at the gene ends were 5 bases for V and 7 bases for J; bases not matched to a gene: 5. The CDR3 consists of 13 residues. The V gene's germline CDR1 is GTSNPN and CDR2 SVGIG (reference sequence).

V gene TRBV5-1 combines with J gene TRBJ2-7, with D possibly matching TRBD2 (6 bases). The V end was cut by 0 bases, the J end by 4 bases, with 17 bases between. The germline gives CDR1 SGHRS, CDR2 YFSETQ. This CDR3 comprises 16 residues. This CDR3 is CASSLASRDLGYEQYF. For the CDR3, the DNA is TGCGCCAGCAGCTTGGCATCCAGGGACTTGGGTTACGAGCAGTACTTC.